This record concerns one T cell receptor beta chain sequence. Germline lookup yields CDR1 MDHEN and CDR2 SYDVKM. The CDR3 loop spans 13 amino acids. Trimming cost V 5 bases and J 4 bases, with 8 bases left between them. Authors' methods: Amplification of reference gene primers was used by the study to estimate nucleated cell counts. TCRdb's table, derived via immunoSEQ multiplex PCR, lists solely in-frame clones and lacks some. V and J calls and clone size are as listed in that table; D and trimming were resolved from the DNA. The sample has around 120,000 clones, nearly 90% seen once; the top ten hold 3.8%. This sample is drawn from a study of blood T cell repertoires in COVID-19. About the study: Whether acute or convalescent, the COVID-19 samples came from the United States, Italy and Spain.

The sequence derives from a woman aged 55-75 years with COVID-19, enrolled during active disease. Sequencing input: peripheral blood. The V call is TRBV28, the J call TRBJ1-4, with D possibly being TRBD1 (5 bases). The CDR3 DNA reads TGTGCCAGCAGTCCAGGGTTTAATGAAAAACTGTTTTTT. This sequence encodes CASSPGFNEKLFF.